Following are 28 T cell receptor beta chains from one sample sequenced in a study of Graves' ophthalmopathy and Graves' hyperthyroidism. The authors amplified TCR beta CDR3 regions from RNA transcripts. After a first-round RT-PCR with HTBI primers, a second-round multiplex PCR was run. TCRdb redid the calling of the multiplex PCR reads with MiXCR, one entry per CDR3 protein. Of about 210,000 distinct CDR3 sequences in the sample, around 28% were seen once. Specimen: peripheral blood. These TCRs come from a man between 50 and 59 years old with Graves' ophthalmopathy.

The chain uses TRBV7-2 and TRBJ2-7; possibly TRBD1 for D (6 bases). Between the trimmed V and J ends, which lost 5 bases and 0 bases, there was a span of 14 bases. This CDR3 has 15 amino acids. Germline V gives CDR1 SGHTA, CDR2 FQGNSA. The CDR3 here is CASSPMGASSYEQYF. Written as DNA, the CDR3 is TGTGCCAGCAGCCCTATGGGGGCCAGCTCCTACGAGCAGTACTTC. Combining the CDR3 with reference TRBV7-2 and TRBJ2-7 gives the whole variable domain GAGVSQSPSNKVTEKGKDVELRCDPISGHTALYWYRQSLGQGLEFLIYFQGNSAPDKSGLPSDRFSAERTGGSVSTLTIQRTQQEDSAVYLCASSPMGASSYEQYFGPGTRLTVT.

This clonotype came up many times. The chain combines TRBV5-1 with TRBJ1-2, with D possibly matching TRBD1 (6 bases). Germline V gene data show CDR1 as SGHRS and CDR2 as YFSETQ. The V end was cut by 0 bases, the J end by 8 bases, with 11 bases between. This CDR3 is 13 amino acids long. CDR3 nucleotide sequence: TGCGCCAGCAGCTTGGACAGGGTAAACGGCTACACCTTC. Encoded protein: CASSLDRVNGYTF. The whole variable domain, filled in from reference TRBV5-1 and TRBJ1-2, reads KAGVTQTPRYLIKTRGQQVTLSCSPISGHRSVSWYQQTPGQGLQFLFEYFSETQRNKGNFPGRFSGRQFSNSRSEMNVSTLELGDSALYLCASSLDRVNGYTFGSGTRLTVV.

This clonotype came up many times. The chain joins TRBV6-5 to TRBJ2-5; D perhaps matches TRBD2 (6 bases). In germline, CDR1 is MNHEY, CDR2 SVGAGI. The CDR3 has 17 amino acids. Trimming took 4 bases from V and 5 from J, leaving 23 bases between them. This CDR3 reads CASSSPSTGGIKETQYF. CDR3 DNA sequence: TGTGCCAGCAGTTCCCCCTCAACTGGGGGGATCAAGGAGACCCAGTACTTC.

In its sample, this clonotype was seen a few times. The V gene is TRBV19, the J gene TRBJ1-3; D not resolved. The germline CDR1 and CDR2 sequences are LNHDA and SQIVND (reference sequence). Deletions cut 4 bases from V and 0 bases from J, with 7 bases between. This CDR3 is 14 amino acids long. This chain's CDR3 is CASSKRFSGNTIYF. The CDR3 nucleotides are TGTGCCAGTAGTAAAAGGTTCTCTGGAAACACCATATATTTT.

This clonotype was seen many times. This sequence joins TRBV6-1 and TRBJ1-5; D not resolved. CDR3 size: 15 residues. Trimming pared 3 bases from V and 1 base from J, leaving 10 bases between. Germline lookup yields CDR1 MNHNS and CDR2 SASEGT. This CDR3 reads CASSEVPGSNQPQHF. The CDR3 coding sequence is TGTGCCAGCAGTGAGGTCCCGGGAAGCAATCAGCCCCAGCATTTT.

V and J are TRBV12-5 and TRBJ1-2, with D hard to call. The germline V and J ends were trimmed by 6 bases and 7 bases, with 9 bases remaining between them. This CDR3 spans 11 amino acids. Germline V gene data show CDR1 as LGHNT and CDR2 as FRNRAP. The CDR3 here is CASGMGPGYTF. For the CDR3, the DNA is TGTGCTAGTGGAATGGGTCCTGGCTACACCTTC.

This clonotype was seen many times. The rearrangement joins TRBV4-3 to TRBJ1-1; 7 bases map to TRBD1. J lost 6 bases, V lost 1 base, and 11 bases had no gene match. The CDR3 totals 16 residues. Germline V lookup: CDR1 LGHNA, CDR2 YSLEER. CDR3 region: CASSQGQGGWLAEAFF. The CDR3 DNA reads as TGCGCCAGCAGCCAAGGTCAGGGGGGCTGGTTGGCTGAAGCTTTCTTT.

This clonotype showed up many times. V is TRBV13 and J is TRBJ2-2; D gene ambiguous. V lost 5 bases to trimming and J lost 1 base, with 23 bases between them. Germline CDR1 is PRHDT and CDR2 is FYEKMQ (reference sequence). The CDR3 runs 19 residues. The CDR3 is CASSKITPLAIGNTGELFF. DNA of the CDR3: TGTGCCAGCAGCAAGATCACCCCCTTGGCGATAGGGAACACCGGGGAGCTGTTTTTT.

This clonotype occurred many times. V and J are TRBV5-1 and TRBJ2-7; 8 nucleotides align to TRBD1. Germline CDR1 reads SGHRS; CDR2 reads YFSETQ. The CDR3 loop spans 15 amino acids. V trimming: 1 base; J trimming: 3 bases; junction bases outside the gene matches: 6. The CDR3 region is CASSLTGGFNYEQYF. CDR3 bases: TGCGCCAGCAGCTTGACAGGGGGTTTTAACTACGAGCAGTACTTC.

This clonotype was observed a single time. This chain connects TRBV24-1 to TRBJ2-5; 9 bases are a match to TRBD1. Looked up from germline, CDR1 is KGHDR and CDR2 is SFDVKD. The CDR3 has 17 residues. Trimming at V came to 2 bases and at J to 4 bases, leaving 10 bases not matched to a gene. Here the CDR3 reads CATSDSKGQGRRETQYF. CDR3 in DNA: TGTGCCACCAGTGATTCAAAGGGACAGGGACGAAGAGAGACCCAGTACTTC.

This clonotype was found many times. This chain connects TRBV19 to TRBJ2-5; D possibly corresponds to TRBD1 (6 bases). V dropped 8 bases and J dropped 2 bases, with 12 bases sitting between them. This CDR3 is built from 13 residues. The germline V gene has CDR1 LNHDA and CDR2 SQIVND (reference sequence). CDR3 sequence: CASSGQIQETQYF. For the CDR3, the DNA is TGTGCCAGTTCCGGACAGATACAAGAGACCCAGTACTTC. Full variable domain (remainder filled in from reference TRBV19 and TRBJ2-5): DGGITQSPKYLFRKEGQNVTLSCEQNLNHDAMYWYRQDPGQGLRLIYYSQIVNDFQKGDIAEGYSVSREKKESFPLTVTSAQKNPTAFYLCASSGQIQETQYFGPGTRLLVL.

This clonotype was detected many times. The rearrangement uses TRBV6-2 or TRBV6-3 and TRBJ2-5; the match to TRBD2 covers 9 bases. The length of the CDR3 is 16 residues. Germline lookup yields CDR1 MNHEY and CDR2 SVGEGT. V was pared by 5 bases and J by 7 bases, with 14 bases of the junction left unmatched. This CDR3 is CASSTWLAGTGGTQYF. The CDR3 DNA follows: TGTGCCAGCAGTACCTGGCTAGCGGGAACCGGAGGGACCCAGTACTTC.

The chain has TRBV29-1 and TRBJ2-5, with D unresolved. The germline V gene has CDR1 SQVTM and CDR2 ANQGSEA. V dropped 8 bases and J dropped 1 base, with 11 bases sitting between them. This CDR3 spans 12 amino acids. The CDR3 is CSTTNVQETQYF. CDR3 nucleotides: TGCAGCACGACGAACGTCCAAGAGACCCAGTACTTC.

This clonotype has ten or more counts. The chain combines TRBV12-3 or TRBV12-4 with TRBJ1-1; D gene ambiguous. The CDR3 length is 15 residues. The V end was cut by 3 bases, the J end by 2 bases, with 13 bases between. CDR3 nucleotide sequence: TGTGCCAGCAGTTTGGAAAGGGCGGGAAACACTGAAGCTTTCTTT. It is translated as CASSLERAGNTEAFF.

V gene TRBV13 combines with J gene TRBJ2-7; maybe TRBD2 (5 bases). Trimming stripped 5 bases from V and 0 bases from J, with 11 bases between. The CDR3 loop spans 14 amino acids. Germline V gene sequence: CDR1 PRHDT, CDR2 FYEKMQ (reference sequence). CDR3 protein: CASSHRETSYEQYF. Here the CDR3 DNA reads TGTGCCAGCAGCCATCGGGAAACCTCCTACGAGCAGTACTTC. The whole variable domain, filled in from reference TRBV13 and TRBJ2-7, reads AAGVIQSPRHLIKEKRETATLKCYPIPRHDTVYWYQQGPGQDPQFLISFYEKMQSDKGSIPDRFSAQQFSDYHSELNMSSLELGDSALYFCASSHRETSYEQYFGPGTRLTVT.

This clonotype was detected many times. This sequence joins TRBV7-2 and TRBJ2-4, with no clear D. This CDR3 has 13 residues. The V end lost 1 base, the J end lost 5 bases, and 6 bases lay between the germline ends. Germline values: CDR1 SGHTA, CDR2 FQGNSA. This CDR3 reads CASSLVNENIQYF. The CDR3 DNA is TGTGCCAGCAGCTTAGTTAACGAAAACATTCAGTACTTC.

The J gene is TRBJ2-7, the V gene TRBV29-1, with 7 bases aligning to TRBD1. Germline CDR1 SQVTM, CDR2 ANQGSEA. CDR3 size: 11 residues. V dropped 6 bases and J dropped 6; count of bases not matched to a gene: 5. The CDR3 is CSVRDRVEQYF. The CDR3 coding sequence is TGCAGCGTGAGAGACAGGGTCGAGCAGTACTTC.

V and J are TRBV30 and TRBJ1-6, with 11 bases matching TRBD1. J was trimmed by 10 bases and V by 2 bases; bases with no gene match: 4. Germline values: CDR1 GTSNPN, CDR2 SVGIG (reference sequence). The CDR3 consists of 14 residues. CDR3 DNA: TGTGCCTGGAGTTGGGACAGGGGGAACTCACCCCTCCACTTT. Residues: CAWSWDRGNSPLHF.

The table lists this clonotype with many counts. This chain links TRBV6-2 or TRBV6-3 with TRBJ1-5; D is undetermined. V lost 1 base and J lost 2, with 3 bases in between. Germline CDR1 and CDR2: MNHEY and SVGEGT. The CDR3 runs 13 residues. The CDR3, as DNA: TGTGCCAGCAGTTACTACGGCAATCAGCCCCAGCATTTT. This encodes CASSYYGNQPQHF.

At least ten counts were recorded for this clonotype. The rearrangement uses TRBV6-5 and TRBJ1-1; a weak D match, TRBD1 (5 bases). The V gene's germline CDR1 is MNHEY and CDR2 SVGAGI. V lost 11 bases and J 9 bases, leaving 22 bases between the germline ends. This CDR3 is built from 13 residues. The CDR3 is CAAIQTARSKAFF. CDR3 coding DNA: TGTGCCGCCATACAGACAGCTCGGAGTAAAGCTTTCTTT.

The sample holds many counts of this clonotype. The chain employs TRBV20-1 and TRBJ2-7; 8 positions match TRBD2. There are 13 residues in the CDR3. J was trimmed by 2 bases and V by 4 bases; bases with no gene match: 4. Germline CDR1 reads DFQATT; CDR2 reads SNEGSKA (reference sequence). CDR3 in amino acids: CSATGTRAYEQYF. CDR3 sequence (DNA): TGCAGTGCTACCGGGACTAGGGCCTACGAGCAGTACTTC.

This clonotype was seen many times. The V call is TRBV24-1, the J call TRBJ2-5; D gene ambiguous. The CDR3 loop spans 17 amino acids. Per the germline V gene, CDR1 is KGHDR and CDR2 is SFDVKD. The V end lost 5 bases, the J end lost 3 bases, and 21 bases lay between the germline ends. The CDR3 DNA is TGTGCCACCAGTGCGATACACCTTGGGCTGGGGAAAGAGACCCAGTACTTC. The encoded protein is CATSAIHLGLGKETQYF.

V usage is TRBV27 and J usage is TRBJ1-2; 10 bases are shared with TRBD1. Per germline, CDR1 MNHEY and CDR2 SMNVEV (reference sequence). V shed 5 bases, J shed 4 bases, and the junction held 4 bases outside the gene matches. CDR3 size: 14 residues. CDR3 loop: CASSPGTGVYGYTF. The CDR3 region has the DNA TGTGCCAGCAGTCCAGGGACAGGGGTCTATGGCTACACCTTC.

This clonotype was picked up a small number of times. This chain joins TRBV4-3 and TRBJ1-6; D possibly corresponds to TRBD1 (5 bases). Trimming removed 4 bases from V and 4 bases from J, with 11 bases in between. The length of the CDR3 is 15 residues. Germline V gene lookup returns CDR1 LGHNA and CDR2 YSLEER. This CDR3 reads CASSRSREYNSPLHF. For the CDR3, the DNA is TGCGCCAGCAGCCGCTCCAGGGAGTATAATTCACCCCTCCACTTT.

This chain links TRBV7-8 with TRBJ2-5; 9 bases fit TRBD1. CDR1 and CDR2 from the germline V gene are SGHVS and FQNEAQ. V lost 5 bases to trimming and J lost 3 bases; unmatched junction nucleotides: 4. CDR3 length equals 14 residues. Here the CDR3 reads CASSRGQGEETQYF. The CDR3 DNA is TGTGCCAGCAGCCGGGGACAGGGAGAAGAGACCCAGTACTTC.

This clonotype was observed at least ten times. V usage is TRBV12-3 or TRBV12-4 and J usage is TRBJ1-1; possibly TRBD1 for D (6 bases). This CDR3 region has 14 residues. Trimming stripped 3 bases from V and 4 bases from J, with 12 bases between. The CDR3 region has the DNA TGTGCCAGCAGTTTGGGGGCGGGGGGCACTGAAGCTTTCTTT. Its translation is CASSLGAGGTEAFF.

This clonotype has a count of ten or more. CDR3 sequence (DNA): TGTGCCAGCAGCTTAGCGAGGCGGCCAGGAAAGCAGTACTTC. Translated, it gives CASSLARRPGKQYF. The chain couples TRBV7-2 to TRBJ2-7; D uncertain. Germline V lookup: CDR1 SGHTA, CDR2 FQGNSA. The CDR3 contains 14 residues. V dropped 0 bases and J dropped 8 bases, with 14 bases sitting between them.

This clonotype was seen repeatedly, ten times or more. The chain is built from TRBV10-2 and TRBJ1-1; D gene ambiguous. CDR1 WSHSY and CDR2 SAAADI come from the germline V gene. Trimming shortened V by 3 bases and J by 1 base, and 6 bases separated the two germline ends. There are 13 residues in the CDR3. The CDR3, as DNA: TGCGCCAGCAGTGAACACGGGAACACTGAAGCTTTCTTT. This sequence encodes CASSEHGNTEAFF.